The rows below give T cell receptor beta chains drawn from one sample of a study of shared clonotypes between healthy human individuals. Only in-frame clones appear in the TCRdb table, and some are missing; sequencing was by immunoSEQ multiplex PCR. The data contain about 2.1 million clones, 90% to 95% of them singletons. Sequenced sample: naive CD8+ T cells from PBMCs. The receptors come from a man aged 18 to 35 in good health. Some clones in this sample may be carry-over from other donors' samples. The CDR3 runs from the conserved cysteine through the conserved F or W. The D gene is left open where the match is weak.

j_call | v_call | d_call | cdr3_aa | cdr3_nt
TRBJ2-1 | TRBV5-4 | NA | CASRILPQGYNEQFF | TGTGCCAGCCGAATACTTCCACAGGGCTACAATGAGCAGTTCTTC
TRBJ1-4 | TRBV6-1 | NA | CATDATAATNEKLFF | TGTGCCACCGACGCCACAGCCGCAACTAATGAAAAACTGTTTTTT
TRBJ2-7 | TRBV29-1 | NA | CSAGISYEQYF | TGCAGCGCCGGGATCAGTTACGAGCAGTACTTC
TRBJ2-7 | TRBV27 | NA | CASSDGVSYEQYF | TGTGCCAGCAGTGACGGAGTCTCCTACGAGCAGTACTTC
TRBJ2-7 | TRBV27 | NA | CASSLRFREDEQYF | TGTGCCAGCAGTTTGAGGTTCCGGGAAGACGAGCAGTACTTC
TRBJ2-5 | TRBV28 | NA | CASRNGETQYF | TGTGCCAGCAGGAATGGCGAGACCCAGTACTTC
TRBJ2-6 | TRBV2 | NA | CASTEGRISGANVLTF | TGTGCCAGCACCGAGGGACGGATCTCTGGGGCCAACGTCCTGACTTTC
TRBJ2-1 | TRBV29-1 | NA | CSVVAGSNEQFF | TGCAGCGTTGTGGCAGGGAGCAATGAGCAGTTCTTC
TRBJ1-2 | TRBV9 | NA | CASSVGGSYGYTF | TGTGCCAGCAGCGTAGGGGGGAGCTATGGCTACACCTTC
TRBJ1-2 | TRBV7-9 | TRBD1 | CASSQNRDRVYGYTF | TGTGCCAGCAGCCAAAACCGGGACAGGGTTTATGGCTACACCTTC